Each of the 8 T cell receptor beta chains below was sequenced from the same sample in a study of OX40 agonist ivuxolimab in advanced cancers. Only in-frame clones appear in the TCRdb table, and some are missing; sequencing was by immunoSEQ multiplex PCR. This sample has 100,000 to 150,000 clones, with 90% to 95% found just once. The specimen comprised CD4+ or CD8+ T cells sorted from blood, sampled in a trial of the OX40 agonist ivuxolimab. The origin of the receptors is an adult with an advanced solid tumor such as melanoma, head and neck, liver or kidney cancer.

This clone was seen a handful of times. The gene calls are TRBV29-1 and TRBJ2-5; 11 positions match TRBD1. The germline gives CDR1 SQVTM, CDR2 ANQGSEA. This CDR3 comprises 12 residues. V lost 7 bases and J lost 4; bases outside the gene matches: 2. CDR3 coding DNA: TGCAGCGGCGGGACAGGGGGAGAGACCCAGTACTTC. Translating gives CSGGTGGETQYF.

This chain links TRBV29-1 with TRBJ1-1; tentative D call: TRBD1 (5 bases). This CDR3 has 12 residues. Trimming removed 7 bases from V and 6 bases from J, with 15 bases in between. Germline CDR1 SQVTM, CDR2 ANQGSEA. Here the CDR3 reads CSAGLGVAEAFF. CDR3 coding DNA: TGCAGCGCCGGACTAGGGGTGGCTGAAGCTTTCTTT. Full variable domain (rest looked up from reference TRBV29-1 and TRBJ1-1): SAVISQKPSRDICQRGTSLTIQCQVDSQVTMMFWYRQQPGQSLTLIATANQGSEATYESGFVIDKFPISRPNLTFSTLTVSNMSPEDSSIYLCSAGLGVAEAFFGQGTRLTVV.

The chain employs TRBV7-7 and TRBJ2-5, with 10 bases lining up with TRBD1. Germline V gene data show CDR1 as SSHAT and CDR2 as FNYEAQ (reference sequence). V dropped 5 bases and J dropped 4; count of bases not matched to a gene: 1. The CDR3 runs 13 residues. The CDR3 region is CASSRDRGETQYF. CDR3 coding DNA: TGTGCCAGCAGCCGGGACAGGGGAGAGACCCAGTACTTC.

This chain connects TRBV11-2 to TRBJ2-6; 11 bases match TRBD1. The trim removed 5 bases at V and 2 bases at J, leaving 2 bases unmatched. CDR3 length: 16 residues. CDR1 is SGHAT, CDR2 FQNNGV, per germline. The DNA of the CDR3 is TGTGCCAGCAGCCGGACAGGGGGCACTGGGGCCAACGTCCTGACTTTC. Translation gives CASSRTGGTGANVLTF.

This rearrangement joins TRBV7-9 to TRBJ2-7, with TRBD1 identical over 9 bases. Losses at the gene ends were 1 base for V and 9 bases for J; bases not matched to a gene: 7. The CDR3 contains 14 residues. The V gene's germline CDR1 is SEHNR and CDR2 FQNEAQ (reference sequence). CDR3: CASSLEGTGSRQYF. The CDR3 region has the DNA TGTGCCAGCAGCTTAGAGGGGACAGGGAGCCGGCAGTACTTC.

The V and J genes are TRBV4-1 and TRBJ1-2, with D perhaps TRBD1 (5 bases). This CDR3 has 16 amino acids. Germline V lookup: CDR1 MGHRA, CDR2 YSYEKL. Trimming took off 0 bases at V and 7 bases at J, with 18 bases between the two ends. DNA of the CDR3: TGCGCCAGCAGCCAAGAGCGGGACGCCCGGTGGCGTGGCTACACCTTC. Protein sequence: CASSQERDARWRGYTF.

The genes are TRBV5-4 and TRBJ2-2, with no clear D. The CDR3 is 13 amino acids. The germline V gene encodes CDR1 SGHNT and CDR2 YYREEE (reference sequence). V was shortened by 3 bases and J by 4 bases, with 7 bases between the two germline ends. The CDR3 sequence: CASSSGPTGELFF. Written as DNA, the CDR3 is TGTGCCAGCAGCTCTGGCCCCACCGGGGAGCTGTTTTTT.

This clone was found once. The rearrangement uses TRBV18 and TRBJ2-7, with 7 bases aligning to TRBD2. Trimming removed 3 bases from V and 2 bases from J; junction bases left unmatched: 4. Germline lookup yields CDR1 KGHSH and CDR2 LQKENI. CDR3 length equals 14 residues. CDR3 protein: CASSPASGPYEQYF. The CDR3 nucleotides are TGTGCCAGCTCACCGGCTAGCGGCCCCTACGAGCAGTACTTC.